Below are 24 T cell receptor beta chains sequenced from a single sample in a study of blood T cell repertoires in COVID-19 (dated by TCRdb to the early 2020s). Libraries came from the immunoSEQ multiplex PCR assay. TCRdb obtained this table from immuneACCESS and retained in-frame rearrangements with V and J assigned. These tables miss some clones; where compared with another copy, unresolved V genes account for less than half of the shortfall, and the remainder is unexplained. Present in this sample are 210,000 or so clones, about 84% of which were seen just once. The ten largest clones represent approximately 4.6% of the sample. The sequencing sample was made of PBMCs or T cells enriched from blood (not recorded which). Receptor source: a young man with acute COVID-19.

CDR3 bases: TGTGCCAGCAGTCGAGGGAGCTATGGCTACACCTTC. This encodes CASSRGSYGYTF. The rearrangement joins TRBV12-3 or TRBV12-4 to TRBJ1-2; no definite D call. The V gene lost 5 bases and the J gene lost 4 bases, with 8 bases spanning the gap. There are 12 residues in the CDR3.

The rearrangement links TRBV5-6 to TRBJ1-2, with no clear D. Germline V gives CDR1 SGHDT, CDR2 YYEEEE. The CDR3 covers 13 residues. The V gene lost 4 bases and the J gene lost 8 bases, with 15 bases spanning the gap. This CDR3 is CASSGGLGRGYTF. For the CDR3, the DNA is TGTGCCAGCAGCGGCGGGTTGGGCAGGGGCTACACCTTC.

The CDR3 coding sequence is TGTGCCAGCAGCCAAGTTAGGACAGGGGGGAAACTGTTTTTT. Encoded protein: CASSQVRTGGKLFF. The V call is TRBV3-1 (or the pseudogene TRBV3-2), the J call TRBJ1-4; 10 bases match TRBD1. In germline, CDR1 is LGHDT, CDR2 YNNKEL (reference sequence). The CDR3 is made up of 14 amino acids. The V and J ends lost 1 base and 11 bases, in that order; junction bases with no gene match: 4.

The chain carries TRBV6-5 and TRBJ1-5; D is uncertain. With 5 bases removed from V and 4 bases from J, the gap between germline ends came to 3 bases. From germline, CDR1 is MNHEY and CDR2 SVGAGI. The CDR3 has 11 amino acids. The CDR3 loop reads CASSQNQPQHF. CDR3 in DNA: TGTGCCAGCAGTCAGAATCAGCCCCAGCATTTT.

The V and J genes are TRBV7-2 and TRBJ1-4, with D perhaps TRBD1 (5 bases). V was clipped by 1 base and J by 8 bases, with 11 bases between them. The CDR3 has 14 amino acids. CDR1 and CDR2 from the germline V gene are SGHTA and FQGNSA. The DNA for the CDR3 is TGTGCCAGCAGCTTAGGGGGCTTTGGGGAAAAACTGTTTTTT. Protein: CASSLGGFGEKLFF.

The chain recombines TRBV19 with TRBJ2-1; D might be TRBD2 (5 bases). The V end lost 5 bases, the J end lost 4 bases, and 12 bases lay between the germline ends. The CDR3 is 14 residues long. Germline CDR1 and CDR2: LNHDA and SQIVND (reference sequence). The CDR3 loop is CASSPSGNYNEQFF. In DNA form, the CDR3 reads TGTGCCAGTAGTCCGAGCGGAAATTACAATGAGCAGTTCTTC.

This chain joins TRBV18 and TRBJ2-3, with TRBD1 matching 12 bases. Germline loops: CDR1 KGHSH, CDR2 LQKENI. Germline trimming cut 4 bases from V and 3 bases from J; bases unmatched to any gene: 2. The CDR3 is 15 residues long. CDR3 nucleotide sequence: TGTGCCAGCTCACTGGGACAGGGGGCAACAGATACGCAGTATTTT. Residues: CASSLGQGATDTQYF.

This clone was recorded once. The CDR3 loop reads CASSPTGQGNTGELFF. The CDR3 nucleotides are TGTGCCAGCAGCCCTACAGGACAGGGGAACACCGGGGAGCTGTTTTTT. J is TRBJ2-2 and V is TRBV3-1 (or the pseudogene TRBV3-2), with TRBD1 matching 8 bases. The CDR3 contains 16 residues. Losses at the gene ends were 4 bases for V and 1 base for J; bases not matched to a gene: 5. The germline V gene has CDR1 LGHDT and CDR2 YNNKEL (reference sequence).

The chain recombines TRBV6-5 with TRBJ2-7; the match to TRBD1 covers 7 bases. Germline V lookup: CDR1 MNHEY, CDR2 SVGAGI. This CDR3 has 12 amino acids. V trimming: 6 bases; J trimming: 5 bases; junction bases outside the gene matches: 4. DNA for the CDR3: TGTGCCAGCAGATTACAGGGGAACGAGCAGTACTTC. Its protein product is CASRLQGNEQYF.

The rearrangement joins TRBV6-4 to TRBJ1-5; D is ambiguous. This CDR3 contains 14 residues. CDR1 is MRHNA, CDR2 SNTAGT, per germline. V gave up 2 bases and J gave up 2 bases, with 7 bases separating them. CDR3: CASSDGDGNQPQHF. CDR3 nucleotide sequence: TGTGCCAGCAGTGACGGAGATGGCAATCAGCCCCAGCATTTT.

CDR3 DNA: TGTGCCAGCAGCCCCCCAGGGTCCAGCACAGATACGCAGTATTTT. Encoded protein: CASSPPGSSTDTQYF. J is TRBJ2-3 and V is TRBV7-9; D is possibly TRBD1 (5 bases). Trimming removed 5 bases from V and 0 bases from J, with 12 bases in between. This CDR3 is built from 15 residues. In germline, CDR1 is SEHNR, CDR2 FQNEAQ (reference sequence).

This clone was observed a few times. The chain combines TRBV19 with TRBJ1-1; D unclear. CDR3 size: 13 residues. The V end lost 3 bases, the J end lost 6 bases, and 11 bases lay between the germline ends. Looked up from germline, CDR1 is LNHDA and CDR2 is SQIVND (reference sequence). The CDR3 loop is CASSIWGGSEAFF. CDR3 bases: TGTGCCAGTAGTATCTGGGGAGGGTCTGAAGCTTTCTTT.

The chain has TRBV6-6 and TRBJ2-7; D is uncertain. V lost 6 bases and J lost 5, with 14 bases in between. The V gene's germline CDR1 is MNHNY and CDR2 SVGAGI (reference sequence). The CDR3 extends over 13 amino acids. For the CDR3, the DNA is TGTGCCAGCAGCCCGCCCGCGGCAGACGAGCAGTACTTC. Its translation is CASSPPAADEQYF.

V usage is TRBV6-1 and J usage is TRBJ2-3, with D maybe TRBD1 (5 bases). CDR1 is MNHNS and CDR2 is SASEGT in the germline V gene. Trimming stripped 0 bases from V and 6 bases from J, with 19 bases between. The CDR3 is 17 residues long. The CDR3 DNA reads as TGTGCCAGCAGTGAAGCGCTGATAGGGGCCACGGCCGATACGCAGTATTTT. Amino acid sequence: CASSEALIGATADTQYF.

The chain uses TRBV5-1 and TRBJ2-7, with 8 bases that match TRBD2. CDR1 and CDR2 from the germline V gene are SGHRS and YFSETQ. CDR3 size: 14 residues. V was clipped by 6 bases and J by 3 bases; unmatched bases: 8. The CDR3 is CASTDPSGGYEQYF. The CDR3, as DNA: TGCGCCAGCACCGATCCGAGCGGGGGCTACGAGCAGTACTTC.

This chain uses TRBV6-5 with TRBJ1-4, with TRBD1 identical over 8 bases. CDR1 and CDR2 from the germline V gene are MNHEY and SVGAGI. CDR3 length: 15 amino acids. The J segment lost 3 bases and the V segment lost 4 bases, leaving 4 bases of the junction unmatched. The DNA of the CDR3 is TGTGCCAGCAGTTCACAGGGGGGAGCTAATGAAAAACTGTTTTTT. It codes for CASSSQGGANEKLFF.

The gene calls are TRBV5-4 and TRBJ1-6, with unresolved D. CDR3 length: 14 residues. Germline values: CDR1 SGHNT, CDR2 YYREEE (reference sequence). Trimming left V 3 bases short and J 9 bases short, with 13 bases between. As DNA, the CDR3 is TGTGCCAGCAGCTCGGGCCTAGGGAGTTCACCCCTCCACTTT. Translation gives CASSSGLGSSPLHF. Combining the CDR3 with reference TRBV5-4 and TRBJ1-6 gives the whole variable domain ETGVTQSPTHLIKTRGQQVTLRCSSQSGHNTVSWYQQALGQGPQFIFQYYREEENGRGNFPPRFSGLQFPNYSSELNVNALELDDSALYLCASSSGLGSSPLHFGNGTRLTVT.

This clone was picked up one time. The CDR3 DNA reads TGTGCCAGCAGTTTACCGGGACAGGGGGACTATGGCTACACCTTC. It yields the protein CASSLPGQGDYGYTF. The gene calls are TRBV6-5 and TRBJ1-2, with 11 positions matching TRBD1. The CDR3 runs to 15 residues. Per the germline V gene, CDR1 is MNHEY and CDR2 is SVGAGI. The ends lost 4 bases at V and 3 bases at J; junction bases unmatched: 4.

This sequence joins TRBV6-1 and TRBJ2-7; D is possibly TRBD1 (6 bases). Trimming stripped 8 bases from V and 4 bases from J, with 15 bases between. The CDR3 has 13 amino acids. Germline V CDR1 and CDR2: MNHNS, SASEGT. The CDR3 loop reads CASQTMDSYEQYF. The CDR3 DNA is TGTGCCAGCCAAACCATGGACAGTTACGAGCAGTACTTC.

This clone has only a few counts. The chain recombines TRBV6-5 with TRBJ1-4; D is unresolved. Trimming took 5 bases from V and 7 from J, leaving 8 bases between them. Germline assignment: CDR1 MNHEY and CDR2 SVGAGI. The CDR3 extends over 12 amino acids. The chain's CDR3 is CASSTGVEKLFF. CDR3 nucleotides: TGTGCCAGCAGTACCGGAGTTGAAAAACTGTTTTTT.

CDR3: CASSLGVTGAGYGYTF. The CDR3 region has the DNA TGCGCCAGCAGCTTGGGAGTGACAGGGGCGGGCTATGGCTACACCTTC. The V gene is TRBV5-1, the J gene TRBJ1-2; 8 bases agree with TRBD1. The CDR3 totals 16 residues. The V segment lost 0 bases and the J segment 4 bases; nucleotides outside the gene matches: 8. CDR1 SGHRS and CDR2 YFSETQ come from the germline V gene.

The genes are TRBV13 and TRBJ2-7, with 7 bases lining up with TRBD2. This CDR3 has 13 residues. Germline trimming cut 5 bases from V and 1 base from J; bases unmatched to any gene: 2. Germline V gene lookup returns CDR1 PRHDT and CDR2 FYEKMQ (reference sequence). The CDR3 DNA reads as TGTGCCAGCAGCATGGGGGGGTCCTACGAGCAGTACTTC. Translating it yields CASSMGGSYEQYF.

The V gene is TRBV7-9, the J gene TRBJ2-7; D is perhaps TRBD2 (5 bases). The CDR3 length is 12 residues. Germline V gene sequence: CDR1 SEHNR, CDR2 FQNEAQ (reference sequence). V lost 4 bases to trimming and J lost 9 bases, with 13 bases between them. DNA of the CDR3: TGTGCCAGCAGCTCCTTGACGGGGTGGCAGTACTTC. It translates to CASSSLTGWQYF.

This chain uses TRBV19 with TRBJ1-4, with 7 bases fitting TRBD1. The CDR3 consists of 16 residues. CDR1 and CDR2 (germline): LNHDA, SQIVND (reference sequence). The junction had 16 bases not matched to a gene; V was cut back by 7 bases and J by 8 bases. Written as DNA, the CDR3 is TGTGCCAGTACCCGCAACAGGGGAACCTTGCGGGAAAAACTGTTTTTT. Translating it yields CASTRNRGTLREKLFF.